This T cell receptor (beta chain) was found in a study of T cells and copy number aberrations in small-cell lung cancer. Overall study findings and caveats: A small sample size limited this study; results need validation.

Donors had limited-stage small-cell lung cancer and underwent surgical resection in Hangzhou, China, between about 2008 and 2021. All donors had upfront surgery without preoperative chemotherapy, radiotherapy or any immunotherapy. All donors were smokers or heavy second-hand smokers. The CDR3 spans 12 residues. The V gene lost 7 bases and the J gene lost 3 bases, with 7 bases spanning the gap. Germline V CDR1 and CDR2: MNHNY, SVGAGI (reference sequence). A few counts support this clone. Its target is not known. Here immunoSEQ multiplex PCR was the method, and the copy in TCRdb shows in-frame clones only, minus some. Counted here are over 6,500 clones, roughly four fifths occurring once; the ten biggest clones make up less than 6%.

This TCR derives from a woman in her 50s with small cell lung cancer. The V call is TRBV6-6, the J call TRBJ1-5; D ambiguous. The sequencing sample was made of normal tissue next to the tumor. CDR3 bases: TGTGCCAGCACACTCCCCAATCAGCCCCAGCATTTT. It encodes CASTLPNQPQHF.